Below are 23 T cell receptor beta chains sequenced from a single sample in a study of neurological immune-mediated disorders. TCRdb analysed the 5' RACE reads with MiXCR anew, one entry per CDR3 protein. The sample consists of 16,000 or so distinct CDR3 sequences, roughly 10% of them appearing once. Sequenced sample: CD8+ T cells from blood. The receptor set was obtained from a man in his fifties in good health.

At least ten counts were recorded for this clonotype. The J gene is TRBJ2-1, the V gene TRBV6-5, with a weak D call TRBD2 (5 bases). Looked up from germline, CDR1 is MNHEY and CDR2 is SVGAGI. V was pared by 2 bases and J by 5 bases, with 7 bases between. CDR3 length: 13 residues. The CDR3 protein is CASSYTLDNEQFF. The CDR3 nucleotides are TGTGCCAGCAGTTACACACTAGACAATGAGCAGTTCTTC.

This clonotype has at least ten counts. The chain employs TRBV7-2 and TRBJ2-3; D is unresolved. V was clipped by 5 bases and J by 5 bases, with 20 bases between them. This CDR3 is built from 16 residues. Germline values: CDR1 SGHTA, CDR2 FQGNSA. CDR3 loop: CASSPLGRESGDTQYF. DNA of the CDR3: TGTGCCAGCAGCCCCCTAGGACGCGAATCGGGAGATACGCAGTATTTT.

This clonotype showed up many times. The V call is TRBV27, the J call TRBJ2-2; D is ambiguous. Germline V gives CDR1 MNHEY, CDR2 SMNVEV (reference sequence). The CDR3 length is 13 residues. V shed 0 bases and J shed 6 bases, with 5 bases lying between them. CDR3 sequence reads: CASSLSLSGELFF. As DNA, the CDR3 is TGTGCCAGCAGTTTATCGTTGTCCGGGGAGCTGTTTTTT.

Points on this clonotype: An end of the junction does not agree with germline; a read error may underlie this. This chain links TRBV11-2 with TRBJ1-1, with 8 bases matching TRBD1. In germline, CDR1 is SGHAT, CDR2 FQNNGV. The CDR3 length is 16 residues. The CDR3 here is CASSQGTGTGGTEAFF. DNA of the CDR3: TGCGCCAGCAGCCAGGGGACCGGGACAGGAGGAACTGAAGCTTTCTTT.

The chain recombines TRBV11-2 with TRBJ2-7; D might be TRBD2 (5 bases). Germline V gives CDR1 SGHAT, CDR2 FQNNGV. The germline V and J ends were trimmed by 5 bases and 4 bases, with 12 bases remaining between them. This CDR3 is built from 13 residues. For the CDR3, the DNA is TGTGCCAGCAGCCCTCGACGGGATTACGAGCAGTACTTC. Translating it yields CASSPRRDYEQYF.

This clonotype was counted ten times or more. The rearrangement uses TRBV7-9 and TRBJ1-1, with 11 bases identical to TRBD1. There are 15 residues in the CDR3. The J segment lost 1 base and the V segment lost 3 bases, leaving 1 base of the junction unmatched. Germline lookup yields CDR1 SEHNR and CDR2 FQNEAQ (reference sequence). CDR3 amino acids: CASSLGQGENTEAFF. As DNA, the CDR3 is TGTGCCAGCAGCTTGGGACAGGGGGAGAACACTGAAGCTTTCTTT.

This clonotype came up many times. CDR3 bases: TGTGCCAGCAGTTACGCTGAGTCCTACGAGCAGTACTTC. Translation: CASSYAESYEQYF. This chain links TRBV6-5 with TRBJ2-7; D is undetermined. The CDR3 contains 13 residues. Trimming shortened V by 2 bases and J by 1 base, and 6 bases separated the two germline ends. The germline V gene encodes CDR1 MNHEY and CDR2 SVGAGI.

This clonotype was found many times. The chain combines TRBV12-3 or TRBV12-4 with TRBJ1-4; maybe TRBD1 (5 bases). The CDR3 is 13 residues long. Deletions cut 6 bases from V and 8 bases from J, with 13 bases between. CDR3 loop: CASRQNRIEKLFF. The DNA of the CDR3 is TGTGCCAGCAGACAGAACAGGATCGAAAAACTGTTTTTT.

The V gene is TRBV30, the J gene TRBJ1-6; D remains ambiguous. Trimming stripped 0 bases from V and 10 bases from J, with 10 bases between. Germline V lookup: CDR1 GTSNPN, CDR2 SVGIG (reference sequence). The CDR3 consists of 13 residues. In nucleotides, the CDR3 is TGTGCCTGGAGTGTACATATGGGATCACCCCTCCACTTT. Encoded protein: CAWSVHMGSPLHF.

This clonotype came up many times. The chain employs TRBV7-9 and TRBJ2-7; 8 nucleotides match TRBD1. Germline CDR1 reads SEHNR; CDR2 reads FQNEAQ (reference sequence). The J segment lost 3 bases and the V segment lost 5 bases, leaving 12 bases of the junction unmatched. The CDR3 has 16 amino acids. CDR3 nucleotides: TGTGCCAGCAGCAACCAGACAGGGGTCGCTCGCTACGAGCAGTACTTC. Encoded protein: CASSNQTGVARYEQYF.

This clonotype was recorded at least ten times. CDR3 sequence reads: CATSDSRGQGTLYEQYF. CDR3 in DNA: TGTGCCACCAGTGATTCCCGGGGGCAGGGAACTCTCTACGAGCAGTACTTC. The rearrangement uses TRBV24-1 and TRBJ2-7; the D gene could be TRBD1 or TRBD2 (6 bases each). This CDR3 region has 17 residues. V dropped 2 bases and J dropped 3 bases, with 19 bases sitting between them. Germline CDR1 KGHDR, CDR2 SFDVKD.

This clonotype was counted at least ten times. The chain uses TRBV4-1 and TRBJ1-2, with 8 bases matching TRBD1. The germline CDR1 and CDR2 sequences are MGHRA and YSYEKL. The junction had 7 bases not matched to a gene; V was cut back by 2 bases and J by 8 bases. CDR3 length: 14 amino acids. CDR3 sequence: CASSQTGGVHGYTF. The CDR3 DNA is TGCGCCAGCAGCCAAACAGGGGGGGTTCACGGCTACACCTTC.

This clonotype was recorded at least ten times. This sequence joins TRBV19 and TRBJ2-2; D perhaps matches TRBD2 (6 bases). Germline lookup yields CDR1 LNHDA and CDR2 SQIVND (reference sequence). Trimming took 4 bases from V and 3 from J, leaving 9 bases between them. The CDR3 covers 14 residues. CDR3 sequence (DNA): TGTGCCAGTAGTAAGCCGGGGGACACCGGGGAGCTGTTTTTT. Translated, it gives CASSKPGDTGELFF.

This clonotype was seen many times. The V gene is TRBV20-1, the J gene TRBJ2-5, with TRBD1 matching over 8 bases. From germline, CDR1 is DFQATT and CDR2 SNEGSKA (reference sequence). This CDR3 comprises 15 residues. V dropped 0 bases and J dropped 5; count of bases not matched to a gene: 8. The CDR3 sequence: CSARDLDRGEETQYF. CDR3 coding DNA: TGCAGTGCTAGAGATCTCGACAGGGGTGAGGAGACCCAGTACTTC.

This clonotype was seen a handful of times. The J gene is TRBJ1-5, the V gene TRBV5-1; D ambiguous. The V gene's germline CDR1 is SGHRS and CDR2 YFSETQ. V lost 0 bases and J 4 bases, leaving 11 bases between the germline ends. The CDR3 spans 15 residues. CDR3 amino acids: CASSLDGQPNQPQHF. In DNA form, the CDR3 reads TGCGCCAGCAGCTTGGATGGCCAGCCTAATCAGCCCCAGCATTTT.

This clonotype has a count of ten or more. The chain uses TRBV29-1 and TRBJ2-7; D remains unclear. The germline V gene encodes CDR1 SQVTM and CDR2 ANQGSEA. The V and J ends lost 4 bases and 0 bases respectively, with 10 bases between them. The CDR3 is 13 amino acids. The CDR3 coding sequence is TGCAGCGTTGTGATCGGCGGCTCCTACGAGCAGTACTTC. Encoded protein: CSVVIGGSYEQYF.

This clonotype has a count of ten or more. CDR3 region: CASSPTGLAATGELFF. The DNA of the CDR3 is TGTGCCAGCAGTCCCACTGGTCTAGCGGCCACCGGGGAGCTGTTTTTT. V is TRBV12-3 or TRBV12-4 and J is TRBJ2-2; the match to TRBD2 covers 7 bases. With 5 bases clipped from V and 4 bases from J, the junction kept 10 bases outside the gene matches. The CDR3 covers 16 residues.

This clonotype has just a few counts. The V gene is TRBV11-2, the J gene TRBJ1-5; D is undetermined. This CDR3 is built from 15 residues. The V and J ends lost 1 base and 6 bases respectively, with 13 bases between them. Looked up from germline, CDR1 is SGHAT and CDR2 is FQNNGV. The chain's CDR3 is CASSLGAEGGQPQHF. Here the CDR3 DNA reads TGTGCCAGCAGCTTAGGCGCAGAGGGCGGTCAGCCCCAGCATTTT.

This clonotype has a count of ten or more. The rearrangement uses TRBV20-1 and TRBJ2-2, with 11 positions matching TRBD2. CDR1 and CDR2 from the germline V gene are DFQATT and SNEGSKA (reference sequence). After removal of 6 bases from V and 5 bases from J, the junction contained 11 bases not matched to a gene. The CDR3 has 16 residues. CDR3 DNA sequence: TGCAGTGCCGATCGAAAATTAGCGGGAGGGACCGGGGAGCTGTTTTTT. The encoded protein is CSADRKLAGGTGELFF.

This clonotype was observed a few times. The V and J genes are TRBV5-5 and TRBJ2-2; TRBD2 agrees at 8 bases. This CDR3 is 13 amino acids long. Germline lookup yields CDR1 SGHKS and CDR2 YYEKEE (reference sequence). V lost 5 bases to trimming and J lost 7 bases; unmatched junction nucleotides: 4. CDR3 amino acids: CASRGLGGGELFF. CDR3 bases: TGTGCCAGCAGGGGACTAGGAGGCGGGGAGCTGTTTTTT.

This clonotype was seen at least ten times. This sequence joins TRBV6-4 and TRBJ2-2; 9 positions match TRBD2. In germline, CDR1 is MRHNA, CDR2 SNTAGT. Trimming took 6 bases from V and 5 from J; bases not matched to a gene: 4. This CDR3 contains 14 residues. Here the CDR3 reads CASSRTSETGELFF. The CDR3 DNA is TGTGCCAGCAGCCGGACTAGCGAGACCGGGGAGCTGTTTTTT.

There are a few counts of this clonotype. In DNA form, the CDR3 reads TGTGCCAGCACCCTCGGACAGGGAGGAGGCTACACCTTC. It specifies CASTLGQGGGYTF. The chain joins TRBV6-2 or TRBV6-3 to TRBJ1-2, with TRBD1 matching over 8 bases. Germline V gives CDR1 MNHEY, CDR2 SVGEGT. The CDR3 runs 13 residues. J lost 8 bases, V lost 7 bases, and 9 bases had no gene match.

This clonotype appeared many times. The J gene is TRBJ2-2, the V gene TRBV9; 10 positions match TRBD2. The CDR3 sequence is 17 residues long. Germline CDR1 and CDR2: SGDLS and YYNGEE. V trimming: 4 bases; J trimming: 0 bases; junction bases outside the gene matches: 6. The CDR3 DNA reads as TGTGCCAGCAGCCCCATAGCGGGAGGCGCGAACACCGGGGAGCTGTTTTTT. It translates to CASSPIAGGANTGELFF.